This T cell receptor beta chain was sequenced in a study of radiotherapy plus CTLA-4 blockade in lung cancer. This CDR3 region has 15 residues. CDR1 is LGHNA, CDR2 YNFKEQ, per germline. Trimming removed 0 bases at V and 4 bases at J, with 12 bases between. Here immunoSEQ multiplex PCR was the method, and the copy in TCRdb shows in-frame clones only, minus some. The sample records around 38,000 clones, 80% to 90% being singletons. The sequencing used peripheral blood, collected from a patient treated with radiotherapy plus ipilimumab. The chain employs TRBV4-2 and TRBJ1-2; a possible D gene is TRBD1 (5 bases). This TCR derives from a human donor with non-small cell lung cancer whose response to radiotherapy plus ipilimumab could not be evaluated. Written as DNA, the CDR3 is TGTGCCAGCAGCCAAGATAGGGGAGGCCTCTATGGCTACACCTTC. Translation gives CASSQDRGGLYGYTF.